Included here is one T cell receptor beta chain sequence, with context. Its antigen is as yet unknown. cDNA synthesis used the whole RNA isolate, giving expressed TCRB sequences. Profiling relied on immunoSEQ multiplex PCR, and the TCRdb table lists in-frame clones only, not all of them. The sample has 350,000 to 400,000 clones, over 13% seen once. This sample was included in a study of beta chain features in type 1 diabetes. Only one heparinised blood draw was taken per donor, and its volume averaged around 110 mL. Purity above 95% was achieved in all sorted populations. Germline CDR1 and CDR2: SGHTA and FQGTGA. The CDR3 loop spans 14 amino acids. Trimming removed 5 bases from V and 4 bases from J; junction bases left unmatched: 3. Notes on the study in general: Across patients, naive, central memory and Treg TCRB repertoires exhibited apparently greater similarity than was observed across healthy donors.

The rearrangement joins TRBV7-3 to TRBJ2-1; 9 bases are a match to TRBD1. Sequencing was performed on naive CD4+ T cells from blood. This sequence originates from a woman between 18 and 29 years old in good health. CDR3 DNA: TGTGCCAGCAGCACCGGGACAGGGTACAATGAGCAGTTCTTC. This gives the protein CASSTGTGYNEQFF.